The 27 T cell receptor beta chains below all came from one sample that was sequenced in a study of blood T cell repertoires in COVID-19. Sequencing was performed with immunoSEQ multiplex PCR; in TCRdb, only in-frame clones are kept and a portion is missing. The table has about 240,000 clones, 80% to 90% seen once; the top ten hold roughly 5.8%. Sequenced: peripheral blood. The receptors originated from a man between 60 and 70 years old with acute or convalescent COVID-19.

This clone was seen only once. The chain recombines TRBV29-1 with TRBJ2-7; TRBD2 matches at 10 bases. The CDR3 has 13 residues. Trimming cost V 5 bases and J 5 bases; bases outside gene matches: 6. Germline V CDR1 and CDR2: SQVTM, ANQGSEA. CDR3 coding DNA: TGCAGCGTTCCGGGACTAGCGACGCACGAGCAGTACTTC. Amino acids: CSVPGLATHEQYF.

The rearrangement links TRBV27 to TRBJ2-1, with 11 bases lining up with TRBD2. The CDR3 spans 17 residues. V shed 0 bases and J 4 bases; nucleotides not matched to a gene: 5. Germline CDR1 MNHEY, CDR2 SMNVEV (reference sequence). CDR3 nucleotides: TGTGCCAGCAGTTTATCGCTTGGACTAGCGGGTTACAATGAGCAGTTCTTC. It encodes CASSLSLGLAGYNEQFF.

This clone is a singleton in its sample. The chain joins TRBV28 to TRBJ1-3, with 8 bases lining up with TRBD1. Germline values: CDR1 MDHEN, CDR2 SYDVKM. After removal of 5 bases from V and 3 bases from J, the junction contained 12 bases not matched to a gene. The CDR3 loop spans 17 amino acids. The CDR3 loop reads CASSPPGQGYFGNTIYF. CDR3 sequence (DNA): TGTGCCAGCAGTCCTCCAGGACAGGGTTACTTTGGAAACACCATATATTTT.

This chain connects TRBV28 to TRBJ2-1; 7 nucleotides match TRBD1. This CDR3 has 16 residues. CDR1 and CDR2 from the germline V gene are MDHEN and SYDVKM. Trimming removed 8 bases from V and 3 bases from J; junction bases left unmatched: 13. The CDR3 loop is CASLLGGRGHYNEQFF. In nucleotides, the CDR3 is TGTGCCAGCCTCCTAGGGGGCCGGGGTCACTACAATGAGCAGTTCTTC.

The genes are TRBV5-1 and TRBJ2-3; tentatively, D is TRBD1 (7 bases). Germline V CDR1 and CDR2: SGHRS, YFSETQ. This CDR3 has 16 amino acids. The germline V and J ends were trimmed by 0 bases and 6 bases, with 17 bases remaining between them. The CDR3 DNA reads as TGCGCCAGCAGCTTGGGCCGTCGTCCAGGGGGGGATACGCAGTATTTT. Translation gives CASSLGRRPGGDTQYF.

The chain combines TRBV6-2 or TRBV6-3 with TRBJ2-5; 10 bases are a match to TRBD2. This CDR3 is built from 19 residues. The junction had 13 bases not matched to a gene; V was cut back by 2 bases and J by 1 base. Germline V CDR1 and CDR2: MNHEY, SVGEGT. This CDR3 reads CASSYPREIAGGTQETQYF. CDR3 DNA sequence: TGTGCCAGCAGTTACCCACGTGAGATAGCGGGAGGTACCCAAGAGACCCAGTACTTC.

Only one count was recorded for this clone. Here the CDR3 reads CASSSSRLAGGPHNEQFF. The DNA for the CDR3 is TGTGCCAGCAGCTCCTCCAGACTAGCGGGAGGACCGCACAATGAGCAGTTCTTC. V gene TRBV11-2 combines with J gene TRBJ2-1; 13 positions match TRBD2. The length of the CDR3 is 18 residues. Per germline, CDR1 SGHAT and CDR2 FQNNGV. After removal of 4 bases from V and 5 bases from J, the junction contained 11 bases not matched to a gene.

This clone showed up just a few times. This rearrangement joins TRBV10-3 to TRBJ1-2; D is ambiguous. This CDR3 region has 13 residues. The V gene's germline CDR1 is ENHRY and CDR2 SYGVKD. V lost 3 bases to trimming and J lost 8 bases, with 13 bases between them. In nucleotides, the CDR3 is TGTGCCATCAGTGACCCGGTCACTTGGGGCTACACCTTC. Translated, it gives CAISDPVTWGYTF.

Worth noting for this clone: This same CDR3 is encoded by further DNA sequences in the sample. The rearrangement links TRBV2 to TRBJ2-1, with a weak D call TRBD2 (6 bases). Germline-derived CDR1 and CDR2 are SNHLY and FYNNEI. The CDR3 consists of 15 residues. Trimming removed 2 bases from V and 3 bases from J, with 11 bases in between. Here the CDR3 DNA reads TGTGCCAGCAGTGAATTGGCGGGAAGCTACAATGAGCAGTTCTTC. Its translation: CASSELAGSYNEQFF.

V is TRBV30 and J is TRBJ1-5, with D possibly being TRBD1 (6 bases). The length of the CDR3 is 15 residues. Deletions cut 0 bases from V and 6 bases from J, with 15 bases between. The germline V gene has CDR1 GTSNPN and CDR2 SVGIG (reference sequence). This chain's CDR3 is CAWSVEAQGFQPQHF. The CDR3 nucleotides are TGTGCCTGGAGTGTAGAGGCCCAGGGGTTTCAGCCCCAGCATTTT.

The V gene is TRBV19, the J gene TRBJ2-6, with unresolved D. The CDR3 sequence is 13 residues long. The germline V and J ends were trimmed by 6 bases and 1 base, with 4 bases remaining between them. The germline gives CDR1 LNHDA, CDR2 SQIVND (reference sequence). This CDR3 reads CASRASGANVLTF. CDR3 in DNA: TGTGCCAGTAGGGCTTCTGGGGCCAACGTCCTGACTTTC.

V and J are TRBV28 and TRBJ2-7, with D hard to call. The CDR3 covers 11 residues. CDR1 and CDR2 from the germline V gene are MDHEN and SYDVKM. CDR3 in amino acids: CAVVNSYEQYF. CDR3 DNA: TGTGCTGTAGTTAATTCCTACGAGCAGTACTTC.

This clone was recorded only once. This chain connects TRBV4-2 to TRBJ2-2; maybe TRBD2 (6 bases). Deletions cut 1 base from V and 6 bases from J, with 18 bases between. The germline V gene encodes CDR1 LGHNA and CDR2 YNFKEQ. The CDR3 length is 17 residues. CDR3 bases: TGTGCCAGCAGCCAAGCGGTTTGGCGGGATCGGGCCGGGGAGCTGTTTTTT. This codes for CASSQAVWRDRAGELFF.

The chain couples TRBV18 to TRBJ1-1; D uncertain. The V gene lost 2 bases and the J gene lost 5 bases, with 15 bases spanning the gap. The length of the CDR3 is 15 residues. Germline V gene lookup returns CDR1 KGHSH and CDR2 LQKENI. CDR3 sequence reads: CASSPAPVGRTEAFF. The CDR3 DNA reads TGTGCCAGCTCACCAGCCCCGGTGGGGAGGACTGAAGCTTTCTTT.

The chain recombines TRBV6-5 with TRBJ2-7; the D gene is possibly TRBD1 (5 bases). This CDR3 is 13 amino acids long. Trimming took 6 bases from V and 7 from J, leaving 16 bases between them. Germline lookup yields CDR1 MNHEY and CDR2 SVGAGI. DNA for the CDR3: TGTGCCAGCAGCACCTTCCCACGACAGGAGCAGTACTTC. It encodes CASSTFPRQEQYF.

The sample holds one count of this clone. The V and J genes are TRBV27 and TRBJ2-5, with unresolved D. The CDR3 is 13 amino acids. The germline gives CDR1 MNHEY, CDR2 SMNVEV (reference sequence). Trimming pared 4 bases from V and 2 bases from J, leaving 8 bases between. CDR3 DNA sequence: TGTGCCAGCAGTTCGACAAGGCAAGAGACCCAGTACTTC. Its translation: CASSSTRQETQYF.

This rearrangement joins TRBV4-2 to TRBJ2-7, with D unclear. Germline V gene sequence: CDR1 LGHNA, CDR2 YNFKEQ. Trimming removed 1 base at V and 4 bases at J, with 8 bases between. The CDR3 length is 13 residues. Here the CDR3 DNA reads TGTGCCAGCAGCCAAGCCCCGAGTTACGAGCAGTACTTC. Translated: CASSQAPSYEQYF.

V is TRBV7-9 and J is TRBJ1-1; unclear D gene. Trimming left V 1 base short and J 5 bases short, with 11 bases between. Germline values: CDR1 SEHNR, CDR2 FQNEAQ (reference sequence). The CDR3 has 14 amino acids. Here the CDR3 DNA reads TGTGCCAGCAGCTTAGGGTGGGTCGGGACTGAAGCTTTCTTT. This sequence encodes CASSLGWVGTEAFF.

The rearrangement links TRBV28 to TRBJ1-1; perhaps TRBD1 as D (5 bases). V was trimmed by 1 base and J by 0 bases, leaving 12 bases between them. Germline assignment: CDR1 MDHEN and CDR2 SYDVKM. The CDR3 runs to 16 residues. This CDR3 reads CASSLSGATVNTEAFF. Here the CDR3 DNA reads TGTGCCAGCAGTTTATCGGGTGCGACAGTGAACACTGAAGCTTTCTTT.

The CDR3, as DNA: TGTGCCAGCAGCCCCGAGCCCGTTAAGAACACTGAAGCTTTCTTT. Translating gives CASSPEPVKNTEAFF. The J gene is TRBJ1-1, the V gene TRBV7-3, with D hard to call. This CDR3 is built from 15 residues. Trimming took 5 bases from V and 1 from J, leaving 14 bases between them. The germline V gene has CDR1 SGHTA and CDR2 FQGTGA.

CDR3 loop: CASSRPSGGANYEQYF. The CDR3, as DNA: TGTGCCAGCAGCCGCCCCTCTGGGGGGGCAAACTACGAGCAGTACTTC. V and J are TRBV7-8 and TRBJ2-7; TRBD2 might be the D (7 bases). This CDR3 is built from 16 residues. Germline V gives CDR1 SGHVS, CDR2 FQNEAQ. Trimming shortened V by 5 bases and J by 3 bases, and 20 bases separated the two germline ends.

The chain couples TRBV9 to TRBJ1-4; possibly TRBD1 for D (5 bases). Trimming shortened V by 3 bases and J by 8 bases, and 17 bases separated the two germline ends. The CDR3 has 15 amino acids. Germline V CDR1 and CDR2: SGDLS, YYNGEE. CDR3 protein: CASSGGDRLGEKLFF. The CDR3 DNA reads TGTGCCAGCAGCGGCGGGGACCGCCTTGGAGAAAAACTGTTTTTT.

V gene TRBV5-6 combines with J gene TRBJ2-1; TRBD1 agrees at 8 bases. Trimming took 4 bases from V and 8 from J; bases not matched to a gene: 5. The CDR3 sequence is 13 residues long. Germline loops: CDR1 SGHDT, CDR2 YYEEEE. The chain's CDR3 is CASSEQGGDEQFF. Written as DNA, the CDR3 is TGTGCCAGCAGCGAACAGGGGGGAGATGAGCAGTTCTTC.

The chain carries TRBV7-2 and TRBJ1-1; the D is unclear. CDR1 SGHTA and CDR2 FQGNSA come from the germline V gene. Trimming removed 5 bases from V and 5 bases from J, with 12 bases in between. This CDR3 contains 13 residues. CDR3 in DNA: TGTGCCAGCAGCGTATCCCCGGGGACTGAAGCTTTCTTT. Residues: CASSVSPGTEAFF. Looking up the rest from reference TRBV7-2 and TRBJ1-1 gives the full variable domain: GAGVSQSPSNKVTEKGKDVELRCDPISGHTALYWYRQSLGQGLEFLIYFQGNSAPDKSGLPSDRFSAERTGGSVSTLTIQRTQQEDSAVYLCASSVSPGTEAFFGQGTRLTVV.

The V call is TRBV18, the J call TRBJ2-7; maybe TRBD1 (5 bases). V was clipped by 0 bases and J by 0 bases, with 12 bases between them. CDR1 KGHSH and CDR2 LQKENI come from the germline V gene. This CDR3 has 16 residues. The CDR3 loop reads CASSPPAGRSSYEQYF. The CDR3, as DNA: TGTGCCAGCTCACCACCAGCAGGGCGAAGCTCCTACGAGCAGTACTTC.

This rearrangement joins TRBV4-1 to TRBJ2-5, with a possible D match to TRBD1 (6 bases). CDR1 and CDR2 from the germline V gene are MGHRA and YSYEKL. Trimming removed 1 base at V and 4 bases at J, with 13 bases between. This CDR3 contains 15 residues. CDR3 sequence reads: CASSQVNRVGETQYF. The CDR3 DNA sequence: TGCGCCAGCAGCCAAGTGAACAGGGTTGGAGAGACCCAGTACTTC.

The chain joins TRBV15 to TRBJ2-1, with 11 nucleotides matching TRBD2. The junction had 1 base not matched to a gene; V was cut back by 0 bases and J by 0 bases. CDR1 and CDR2 (germline): LNHNV, YYDKDF (reference sequence). This CDR3 contains 17 residues. The CDR3 region has the DNA TGTGCCACCAGCAGAGACCTAGCGGGAGGCTCCTACAATGAGCAGTTCTTC. The encoded protein is CATSRDLAGGSYNEQFF.